This T cell receptor beta chain emerged from a study of T cells expressing NK-cell markers. For the study at large: Within the sequenced cohort of eight donors, seven exhibited HCMV seropositivity and one was seronegative.

The CDR3 runs 17 residues. Germline V gene sequence: CDR1 DFQATT, CDR2 SNEGSKA (reference sequence). Generation of TCR beta cDNA was performed by 5'RACE template switching incorporating UMIs. TCRdb reprocessed the 5' RACE reads, keeping one entry per CDR3 protein, no DNA. The sample has roughly 180,000 distinct CDR3 sequences; the top ten hold roughly 18%. The chain carries TRBV20-1 and TRBJ2-4; lacking DNA, the TRBD2 call made by TCRdb goes unchecked. The clonotype comes from a woman aged 18 to 75 in good health. The sample comprised blood T cells: a sorted CD56 or NKG2C T cell subset, CD4+ or CD8+ T cells, or bulk PBMC T cells (not recorded which). The CDR3 reads CSARDPRTSGSMNIQYF.